This TCR beta chain was recovered during a study of identical twins (dated by TCRdb to about 2016). With respect to the entire study: To test whether fetal clonotypes persist, the study used deep sequencing on TCR alpha and beta repertoires from monozygotic twins, unrelated adults of various ages, and cord blood. To rule out contamination, replicate twin experiments were performed at different times with different library preparation protocols.

Receptors were amplified or captured by 5' RACE. The sample was run on an Illumina HiSeq 2000. A universal primer binding site was added through template switching, and the final cDNA carried a unique molecular identifier so that TCR cDNA molecules could be counted accurately. Specific primers in the conserved constant-segment region were used to synthesize first-strand cDNA for TCR alpha and beta chains. Each cDNA library was double barcoded, with a SMART-Mk sample barcode plus Illumina barcodes, to control for contamination. TruSeq adapter sequences and Illumina sample barcodes were added in two successive PCR steps. The Illumina HiSeq platform was used with custom primers to sequence TCR alpha and beta cDNA libraries. The authors' pipeline ran thus. Unique molecular identifiers were extracted from raw reads with MiGEC, and CDR3 positions were determined with MiXCR. Recombination models were inferred per individual with the repgenHMM and IGoR tools using an EM algorithm. The analysis of shared clonotypes was done with the tcR package in R, with sharing normalized by the product of cloneset sizes. To study raw recombination free of thymic and clonal selection effects, out-of-frame nonproductive sequences were analyzed. TCRdb handled the public reads itself, with Q25 trimming in fastp and clone calling in MiXCR, and kept productive beta chains. One record per CDR3 amino acid sequence lists the most common genes and DNA. The V and J calls here are based on TCRdb, not the publication. Recorded for this sample are hundreds of thousands of distinct CDR3 sequences; about 20% of them occurred a single time. The ten largest clones add up to 4.3% of the sample.

Regarding this clonotype: Its antigen remains unidentified. One base away there is no much larger clone; base qualities are not given.

Every donor was a healthy Caucasian. The twin cohort consisted of three pairs of female monozygotic twins, all aged 18 to 29 years. The RNA used for TCR libraries was isolated from peripheral blood mononuclear cells. Study-wide findings and limitations: Fewer insertions were carried by abundant cord blood beta clonotypes, a similar but weaker trend appeared in young adult naive repertoires, and no such trend appeared in memory repertoires. Compared with coincidental sharing between unrelated individuals, out-of-frame TCR alpha sequences shared between twins had an excess of sequences with low generation probability. Because the same donors could not be followed over many years, the conclusions depended on cross-sectional statistical analysis. Invariant T cells such as MAIT and iNKT could partly confound zero-insertion analyses, though diverse VJ usage argued against this for most clonotypes. Excess twin sharing in beta out-of-frame sequences was weaker because fewer shared sequences lowered the signal-to-noise ratio. In monozygotic twins, out-of-frame TCR alpha sharing was systematically underestimated by recombination models, although the models agreed with sharing between unrelated individuals.

This sample was shared with a second study, whose subject was T cells expressing NK-cell markers. Taken from the second paper: Three sorted T-cell subsets (CD3+CD56+NKG2C+, CD3+CD56+NKG2C- and CD3+CD56-NKG2C+) from several donors had their TCR beta-chain repertoires profiled. Among the eight sequenced donors, only one was HCMV-seronegative, while the other seven were HCMV-seropositive. In several experiments an anti-gammadeltaTCR antibody was added to restrict sorting to alphabetaTCR-expressing T cells. In roughly 6 donors, the dominant CD3+CD56+NKG2C+ clonotypes ranked among the top 10 CD8+ clonotypes, making up about 1.0-8% of CD8+ T cells. Those dominant clonotypes were again the most abundant among CD3+CD56-NKG2C+ cells in a handful of donors, at roughly 25-65%. Whether the expanded NKG2C-expressing T cell clones were specific for HCMV antigens was left unclear. The study sequenced eight donors, all healthy volunteers chosen at random: three men and five women. HCMV-specific IgG was detected in serum with a commercial ELISA kit to determine HCMV serostatus. For five or six donors, unsorted PBMC were also used to sequence bulk peripheral blood T-cell repertoires. Reads were demultiplexed and grouped by UMI with MIGEC, and clonotypes were assembled and quantified with MiTCR. To remove erroneous sequences, TCR cDNA sequences were retained only when supported by two or more reads. The tcR package was used for downstream repertoire analysis, with clonotypes matched between fractions based on CDR3 nucleotide sequence plus V segment. Antigen specificity was annotated against VDJdb with VDJmatch, allowing one amino acid substitution in CDR3.

Sequenced material: PBMCs. The receptor was derived from a woman aged 18-29 years in good health.

The nucleotide sequence reads TGCGCCAGCAGCGTAGCGGGAGTGTCAGATACGCAGTATTTT. Translated, this is CASSVAGVSDTQYF. The rearrangement combines TRBV4-3 with TRBJ2-3; 9 central bases correspond to TRBD2. Via the germline V gene, CDR1 is LGHNA and CDR2 YSLEER. Trimming leaves V shorter by 5 bases and J shorter by 4 bases, with the junction holding 4 bases beyond the gene matches. The CDR3 starts with the cysteine, ends with the phenylalanine, and has 14 residues. Only the CDR3 part of the read is kept: 42 bases, read in frame from the first base.